Listed below are T cell receptor beta chains from one sample, sequenced in a study of cytomegalovirus exposure and HLA in healthy donors. Method: immunoSEQ multiplex PCR; TCRdb's copy keeps in-frame clones and lacks some. This table holds 140,000 or so clones, 75% to 90% found once. Sequencing was done on a sample of PBMCs. Source of these receptors: a man in his forties in good health and CMV-seronegative. CDR3s include the opening cysteine and the closing phenylalanine or tryptophan. The order of the fields is J gene, D gene, clone size, V gene, CDR3 protein, CDR3 DNA. A D gene is named only where the DNA matches it firmly. Size values are once, few and many counts, or a class for expanded clones, and some rows have none.

>TRBJ1-6|.|.|TRBV25-1
CASSEVMVSSYNSPLHF
TGTGCCAGCAGTGAGGTCATGGTTAGCTCCTATAATTCACCCCTCCACTTT
>TRBJ1-1|TRBD1|.|TRBV6-5
CASSWGQANTEAFF
TGTGCCAGCAGTTGGGGACAGGCCAACACTGAAGCTTTCTTT
>TRBJ2-5|.|.|TRBV2
CASSDPQGGQETQYF
TGTGCCAGCAGTGACCCCCAGGGAGGCCAAGAGACCCAGTACTTC
>TRBJ2-1|.|.|TRBV5-4
CASSLGPGIDEQFF
TGTGCCAGCAGCTTGGGACCGGGGATCGATGAGCAGTTCTTC
>TRBJ1-1|.|.|TRBV28
CASSPARGGDTEAFF
TGTGCCAGCAGTCCCGCCCGGGGGGGAGACACTGAAGCTTTCTTT
>TRBJ1-1|.|.|TRBV28
CASSPTGWNTEAFF
TGTGCCAGCAGTCCGACAGGATGGAACACTGAAGCTTTCTTT
>TRBJ1-1|.|.|TRBV7-9
CASSLVAGGVPEAFF
TGTGCCAGCAGCTTAGTTGCGGGTGGTGTCCCTGAAGCTTTCTTT
>TRBJ2-7|TRBD1|.|TRBV5-1
CASSLGQGGWEQYF
TGCGCCAGCAGCTTGGGACAGGGCGGGTGGGAGCAGTACTTC
>TRBJ1-1|.|few|TRBV7-9
CAILYVLNTEAFF
TGTGCCATTTTATATGTTTTGAACACTGAAGCTTTCTTT
>TRBJ1-6|TRBD1|.|TRBV7-2
CASSSRQGGGFSSPLHF
TGTGCCAGCAGCTCCAGACAGGGTGGGGGATTTAGTTCACCCCTCCACTTT
>TRBJ1-1|.|.|TRBV28
CASSLLGSEAFF
TGTGCCAGCAGTTTATTGGGCAGTGAAGCTTTCTTT
>TRBJ2-7|TRBD1|.|TRBV29-1
CSVSTGTGAHEQYF
TGCAGCGTTTCTACCGGGACAGGGGCGCACGAGCAGTACTTC
>TRBJ2-7|.|.|TRBV11-1
CASSFKNREQYF
TGTGCCAGCAGCTTTAAAAACAGGGAGCAGTACTTC
>TRBJ2-1|.|.|TRBV27
CASSFRILVGDEQFF
TGTGCCAGCAGTTTTCGGATCCTGGTCGGGGATGAGCAGTTCTTC
>TRBJ2-1|TRBD1|.|TRBV5-6
CASSPLGQADSYNEQFF
TGTGCCAGCAGCCCACTGGGACAGGCCGACTCCTACAATGAGCAGTTCTTC
>TRBJ2-2|TRBD1|.|TRBV28
CASSPEGQGSVRELFF
TGTGCCAGCAGCCCCGAGGGACAGGGGAGCGTCCGGGAGCTGTTTTTT
>TRBJ2-5|.|.|TRBV7-3
CASRQDAVVETQYF
TGTGCCAGCAGGCAAGACGCGGTGGTAGAGACCCAGTACTTC
>TRBJ2-7|.|.|TRBV7-8
CASSLGESYEQYF
TGTGCCAGCAGCTTAGGGGAGAGCTACGAGCAGTACTTC
>TRBJ2-6|.|.|TRBV25-1
CASSARGGGANVLTF
TGTGCCAGCAGTGCCAGGGGCGGGGGGGCCAACGTCCTGACTTTC
>TRBJ1-3|.|.|TRBV19
CASSMYGSSGNTIYF
TGTGCCAGTAGTATGTACGGGAGCTCTGGAAACACCATATATTTT
>TRBJ2-2|.|.|TRBV29-1
CSVDIRANTGELFF
TGCAGCGTTGATATCCGAGCGAACACCGGGGAGCTGTTTTTT
>TRBJ2-3|.|once|TRBV5-1
CASSLNGPDYTDTQYF
TGCGCCAGCAGCTTGAACGGGCCGGACTACACAGATACGCAGTATTTT
>TRBJ1-6|TRBD1|.|TRBV4-3
CASSQGLRQGGSPLHF
TGCGCCAGCAGCCAAGGCTTGAGACAGGGAGGTTCACCCCTCCACTTT
>TRBJ1-6|TRBD1|.|TRBV5-8
CASSVPTGSYNSPLHF
TGTGCCAGCAGCGTGCCGACAGGGTCCTATAATTCACCCCTCCACTTT
>TRBJ2-5|.|.|TRBV10-2
CASSVVEDVETQYF
TGCGCCAGCAGCGTTGTGGAGGACGTCGAGACCCAGTACTTC
>TRBJ1-1|.|few|TRBV6-5
CASTQNTEAFF
TGTGCCAGCACCCAGAACACTGAAGCTTTCTTT
>TRBJ1-5|.|.|TRBV7-2
CASSLASGQGNQPQHF
TGTGCCAGCAGCTTAGCATCCGGGCAGGGTAATCAGCCCCAGCATTTT
>TRBJ1-3|.|.|TRBV15
CATSRETSSGNTIYF
TGTGCCACCAGCAGAGAGACAAGCTCTGGAAACACCATATATTTT
>TRBJ1-6|TRBD1|.|TRBV2
CASLQGVNSPLHF
TGTGCCAGCCTACAGGGGGTTAATTCACCCCTCCACTTT
>TRBJ1-1|.|.|TRBV4-3
CASSPTGTTEAFF
TGCGCCAGCAGCCCAACAGGGACCACTGAAGCTTTCTTT
>TRBJ2-2|TRBD2|.|TRBV19
CASSSRTSGTGELFF
TGTGCCAGTAGTTCCCGGACTAGTGGCACCGGGGAGCTGTTTTTT
>TRBJ2-3|.|.|TRBV4-3
CASSPDGGGGTDTQYF
TGCGCCAGCAGCCCTGACGGGGGCGGGGGTACAGATACGCAGTATTTT
>TRBJ2-2|TRBD1|.|TRBV5-5
CASSLLTGSTGELFF
TGTGCCAGCAGCTTACTGACAGGGAGCACCGGGGAGCTGTTTTTT
>TRBJ2-7|.|.|TRBV19
CASARDLPYEQYF
TGTGCCAGTGCCCGGGACTTGCCCTACGAGCAGTACTTC
>TRBJ2-7|.|.|TRBV19
CASSIQNPFYEQYF
TGTGCCAGTAGTATCCAGAACCCTTTTTACGAGCAGTACTTC
>TRBJ1-3|TRBD1|.|TRBV29-1
CSGAADRAGNTIYF
TGCAGCGGGGCGGCCGACAGGGCTGGAAACACCATATATTTT
>TRBJ1-5|TRBD1|.|TRBV4-3
CASSPTGGNQPQHF
TGCGCCAGCAGCCCGACAGGGGGAAATCAGCCCCAGCATTTT
>TRBJ2-1|.|.|TRBV6-5
CASSAGDDGQFF
TGTGCCAGCAGCGCAGGGGATGATGGGCAGTTCTTC
>TRBJ1-2|TRBD1|.|TRBV6-5
CASSYSGTGTYGYTF
TGTGCCAGCAGTTACTCCGGGACAGGGACCTATGGCTACACCTTC
>TRBJ1-5|TRBD1|.|TRBV19
CASSSTGGNQPQHF
TGTGCCAGTAGTAGTACAGGGGGCAATCAGCCCCAGCATTTT
>TRBJ1-2|TRBD1|.|TRBV6-6
CASSYPGQGGNYGYTF
TGTGCCAGCAGTTACCCTGGACAGGGTGGAAACTATGGCTACACCTTC
>TRBJ2-7|.|.|TRBV5-1
CASSLGQGPYEQYF
TGCGCCAGCAGCTTGGGGCAGGGTCCCTACGAGCAGTACTTC
>TRBJ2-7|.|few|TRBV10-1
CASSEGGRTGEQYF
TGCGCCAGCAGTGAGGGAGGCAGGACTGGGGAGCAGTACTTC
>TRBJ1-4|.|.|TRBV5-1
CASSLEGVPGEKLFF
TGCGCCAGCAGCTTGGAAGGGGTTCCGGGTGAAAAACTGTTTTTT